This is a list of T cell receptor beta chains from one sample in a study of blood T cell repertoires in COVID-19. Here immunoSEQ multiplex PCR was the method, and the copy in TCRdb shows in-frame clones only, minus some. The sample carries hundreds of thousands of clones, over 70% recorded once. The source material was peripheral blood. Source of these receptors: a woman aged 40 to 50 who had recovered from COVID-19. Each CDR3 is given with its conserved first and last residue. D genes are given only for firm matches. A row's size may be missing; if present it is once, few, many or a size class.

>TRBJ2-6|.|.|TRBV7-3
CASSFLGDSGANVLTF
TGTGCCAGCAGCTTTTTAGGGGACTCTGGGGCCAACGTCCTGACTTTC
>TRBJ1-5|.|.|TRBV6-2/TRBV6-3
CASSYLSRSQPQHF
TGTGCCAGCAGTTACCTGTCTAGGAGTCAGCCCCAGCATTTT
>TRBJ2-5|.|.|TRBV5-1
CASSLEGVGETQYF
TGCGCCAGCAGCTTGGAAGGGGTTGGCGAGACCCAGTACTTC
>TRBJ1-5|.|TRBD1|TRBV5-3
CARSELGTGNQPQHF
TGTGCCAGAAGCGAACTGGGGACAGGCAATCAGCCCCAGCATTTT
>TRBJ1-6|.|.|TRBV19
CASSIRGRGDSPLHF
TGTGCCAGTAGTATAAGGGGCAGGGGAGATTCACCCCTCCACTTT
>TRBJ2-3|.|TRBD2|TRBV9
CASSPRTSGVSDTQYF
TGTGCCAGCAGCCCTCGGACTAGCGGGGTTTCAGATACGCAGTATTTT
>TRBJ1-2|.|.|TRBV30
CAWSFGGGGGYTF
TGTGCCTGGAGTTTTGGGGGCGGTGGCGGCTACACCTTC
>TRBJ1-1|once|.|TRBV4-1
CASSQDPVGRGTEAFF
TGCGCCAGCAGCCAAGACCCGGTGGGGAGAGGCACTGAAGCTTTCTTT
>TRBJ1-1|.|TRBD1|TRBV5-6
CASRRDRGNTEAFF
TGTGCCAGCAGACGGGACAGGGGAAACACTGAAGCTTTCTTT
>TRBJ2-2|.|TRBD1|TRBV2
CASRHRGPGTGELFF
TGTGCCAGCAGACACAGGGGGCCGGGGACCGGGGAGCTGTTTTTT
>TRBJ1-1|.|.|TRBV5-1
CASSQQGGRNTEAFF
TGCGCCAGCAGTCAACAGGGAGGGAGGAACACTGAAGCTTTCTTT
>TRBJ1-4|.|TRBD1|TRBV2
CASNLQGAGEKLFF
TGTGCCAGCAACCTACAGGGGGCAGGGGAAAAACTGTTTTTT
>TRBJ2-1|.|.|TRBV3-1/TRBV3-2
CASSQSRAGLYNEQFF
TGTGCCAGCAGCCAATCAAGGGCAGGGCTGTACAATGAGCAGTTCTTC
>TRBJ2-7|.|.|TRBV5-1
CASSLLEGRAYEQYF
TGCGCCAGCAGCCTCTTAGAGGGCCGAGCCTACGAGCAGTACTTC
>TRBJ2-7|.|.|TRBV5-1
CASSLALNSYEQYF
TGCGCCAGCAGCTTGGCACTAAATTCCTACGAGCAGTACTTC
>TRBJ1-2|.|.|TRBV5-8
CASSFQTGFTGGYTF
TGTGCCAGCAGCTTCCAGACAGGTTTCACTGGGGGCTACACCTTC
>TRBJ2-7|.|TRBD1|TRBV6-2/TRBV6-3
CASSGQGPSEQYF
TGTGCCAGCAGTGGACAGGGTCCCAGCGAGCAGTACTTC
>TRBJ2-1|.|.|TRBV21-1
CASSTGLVSPFYNEQFF
TGTGCCAGCAGCACGGGACTCGTTTCCCCTTTCTACAATGAGCAGTTCTTC
>TRBJ2-7|.|.|TRBV7-7
CASSLVRGGEQYF
TGTGCTAGCAGCCTAGTTAGGGGCGGCGAGCAGTACTTC
>TRBJ2-3|.|.|TRBV11-2
CASSSRVRTDTQYF
TGTGCCAGCAGCTCTCGGGTACGCACAGATACGCAGTATTTT
>TRBJ1-1|.|TRBD1|TRBV18
CASSSRTGWDTEAFF
TGTGCCAGCTCATCTCGGACAGGGTGGGACACTGAAGCTTTCTTT
>TRBJ2-1|.|TRBD2|TRBV9
CASSPSGGATNEQFF
TGTGCCAGCAGCCCGAGCGGGGGGGCCACGAATGAGCAGTTCTTC
>TRBJ1-4|.|TRBD1|TRBV2
CASSDPTGGTNEKLFF
TGTGCCAGCAGTGACCCAACAGGGGGAACTAATGAAAAACTGTTTTTT
>TRBJ1-2|few|TRBD1|TRBV7-2
CASSLDRGYGYTF
TGTGCCAGCAGCTTGGACAGGGGGTATGGCTACACCTTC
>TRBJ1-1|.|TRBD1|TRBV2
CASSYHRGEAFF
TGTGCCAGCAGTTATCACAGGGGCGAAGCTTTCTTT
>TRBJ2-3|.|.|TRBV30
CAWSVLGVSTDTQYF
TGTGCCTGGAGTGTACTAGGCGTCAGCACAGATACGCAGTATTTT
>TRBJ1-5|.|.|TRBV12-3/TRBV12-4
CASSSYQLEHF
TGTGCCAGCAGTTCGTATCAGCTAGAGCATTTT
>TRBJ1-2|.|.|TRBV7-2
CASSLNRGGYGYTF
TGTGCCAGCAGCTTAAATCGGGGGGGGTATGGCTACACCTTC
>TRBJ2-7|once|.|TRBV27
CASSLSSYEQYF
TGTGCCAGCAGTTTGAGCTCCTACGAGCAGTACTTC
>TRBJ2-7|.|TRBD1|TRBV27
CASRRTGAPYEQYF
TGTGCCAGCAGACGGACAGGGGCGCCCTACGAGCAGTACTTC
>TRBJ2-7|.|.|TRBV18
CASSPPSSYEQYF
TGTGCCAGCTCACCTCCGAGCTCCTACGAGCAGTACTTC
>TRBJ2-5|.|.|TRBV5-1
CASSLGSSQPQETQYF
TGCGCCAGCAGCTTGGGGTCTAGTCAACCCCAAGAGACCCAGTACTTC
>TRBJ1-2|.|.|TRBV4-1
CASSQNSGRGLDYGYTF
TGCGCCAGCAGCCAAAACTCGGGCAGGGGCCTGGACTATGGCTACACCTTC
>TRBJ1-4|.|.|TRBV30
CAWMNANNEKLFF
TGTGCCTGGATGAACGCGAATAATGAAAAACTGTTTTTT
>TRBJ1-4|once|TRBD1|TRBV7-9
CASSPRTGQNEKLFF
TGTGCCAGCAGCCCCCGGACAGGGCAGAATGAAAAACTGTTTTTT
>TRBJ2-4|.|.|TRBV6-5
CASRHRGTLSSIQYF
TGTGCCAGCAGACACCGAGGGACACTCTCGAGTATTCAGTACTTC
>TRBJ1-6|.|TRBD1|TRBV11-2
CASSPRPTGGTYNSPLHF
TGTGCCAGCAGCCCCCGCCCGACAGGGGGAACCTATAATTCACCCCTCCACTTT
>TRBJ1-5|.|.|TRBV5-5
CASSLVGGNQPQHF
TGTGCCAGCAGCTTGGTAGGAGGGAATCAGCCCCAGCATTTT
>TRBJ1-2|once|.|TRBV30
CAWRLQGVLNYGYTF
TGTGCCTGGAGGCTACAGGGAGTACTTAACTATGGCTACACCTTC
>TRBJ1-5|.|TRBD1|TRBV6-5
CASSPTGATRTQHF
TGTGCCAGCAGTCCGACAGGGGCCACGCGCACTCAGCATTTT
>TRBJ1-2|.|TRBD1|TRBV6-6
CASSLPGQGVHYGYTF
TGTGCCAGCAGCCTACCGGGACAGGGGGTCCACTATGGCTACACCTTC
>TRBJ1-1|.|.|TRBV7-2
CASSETVISEAFF
TGTGCCAGCAGCGAAACTGTCATCTCTGAAGCTTTCTTT
>TRBJ1-2|.|.|TRBV9
CASSVKGAGYGYTF
TGTGCCAGCAGCGTAAAGGGTGCGGGGTATGGCTACACCTTC
>TRBJ1-1|.|.|TRBV7-9
CASSLANGGTEAFF
TGTGCCAGCAGCTTAGCGAATGGCGGCACTGAAGCTTTCTTT
>TRBJ2-3|.|.|TRBV4-2
CASSQDGWGEVDTQYF
TGTGCCAGCAGCCAAGATGGTTGGGGGGAGGTAGATACGCAGTATTTT
>TRBJ2-7|.|.|TRBV11-1
CASSRTNAYEQYF
TGTGCCAGCAGCCGAACCAACGCGTACGAGCAGTACTTC
>TRBJ2-1|once|TRBD1|TRBV7-2
CASSLMGQGLNEQFF
TGTGCCAGCAGCTTAATGGGACAGGGATTGAATGAGCAGTTCTTC
>TRBJ2-1|.|TRBD2|TRBV19
CASRPRRGAYNEQFF
TGTGCCAGCAGACCTCGGCGGGGGGCCTACAATGAGCAGTTCTTC
>TRBJ2-2|many|TRBD2|TRBV6-2/TRBV6-3
CASSYSQLAPGELFF
TGTGCCAGCAGTTACTCCCAACTAGCGCCCGGGGAGCTGTTTTTT
>TRBJ2-7|once|.|TRBV13
CASSPELLDF
TGTGCCAGCAGCCCCGAGCTCCTTGACTTC
>TRBJ1-2|once|TRBD1|TRBV4-1
CAFTDRAGDGYTF
TGCGCCTTCACGGACAGGGCCGGGGACGGCTACACCTTC
>TRBJ1-6|.|.|TRBV10-2
CASSAGHTGSYNSPLHF
TGCGCCAGCAGTGCGGGACATACAGGCTCCTATAATTCACCCCTCCACTTT
>TRBJ2-5|.|TRBD2|TRBV2
CASSGRALAGGLETQYF
TGTGCCAGCAGTGGGAGGGCCTTAGCGGGGGGGCTAGAGACCCAGTACTTC
>TRBJ2-1|.|.|TRBV7-9
CASSGFTRGPNNEQFF
TGTGCCAGCAGCGGATTCACTAGAGGGCCAAACAATGAGCAGTTCTTC
>TRBJ1-4|.|.|TRBV11-2
CASSDPTWGANEKLFF
TGTGCCAGCAGCGACCCTACGTGGGGGGCTAATGAAAAACTGTTTTTT
>TRBJ2-3|.|.|TRBV3-1/TRBV3-2
CASSPSSSGGRSSTDTQYF
TGTGCCAGCAGCCCGTCCTCATCCGGAGGCAGGTCGAGCACAGATACGCAGTATTTT
>TRBJ2-1|.|TRBD1|TRBV27
CASSLNRGGRYNEQFF
TGTGCCAGCAGTTTAAATCGAGGGGGCCGATACAATGAGCAGTTCTTC